This record looks at one T cell receptor (beta chain) sequence and its context. CDR3 size: 15 residues. Between the trimmed V and J ends, which lost 10 bases and 6 bases, there was a span of 21 bases. In germline, CDR1 is LNHDA, CDR2 SQIVND (reference sequence). The data are from a study of tumour-infiltrating T cells in Burkitt lymphoma. Assay used: immunoSEQ multiplex PCR; TCRdb lists only in-frame clones, some missing. The table lists approximately 800 clones, about 25% of them singletons. The sequencing sample was made of tumor tissue. J is TRBJ2-2 and V is TRBV19, with D possibly TRBD2 on 7 matching bases. This TCR came from a human donor with Burkitt lymphoma. This CDR3 reads CATNWAWGGPGELFF. CDR3 bases: TGTGCCACCAATTGGGCGTGGGGGGGGCCCGGGGAGCTGTTTTTT.